These 23 T cell receptor beta chains share one sample of origin, sequenced in a study of T cell responses to AZD1222 COVID-19 vaccine (dated by TCRdb to the early 2020s). Libraries were prepared through the immunoSEQ multiplex PCR assay. The clones in this table, taken by TCRdb from immuneACCESS, are in-frame only. Not every clone is retained; where verified, under half of the shortfall comes from an unresolved V gene, and the cause of the rest is unknown. This sample gives 95,000 to 150,000 clones in total; around 84% of them show up just once. Of the sample, approximately 7.6% falls within the top ten clones. The time point tag for this specimen amounts to: baseline before first vaccination. The specimen was peripheral blood, collected on day 0 of AZD1222 vaccination. The source of these receptors is an adult in good health.

This clone was observed a single time. The chain has TRBV27 and TRBJ1-5; 8 nucleotides agree with TRBD1. With V trimmed by 5 bases and J by 7 bases, 7 bases remained unmatched. Germline V gene data show CDR1 as MNHEY and CDR2 as SMNVEV (reference sequence). The CDR3 length is 14 residues. The CDR3 region is CASSPWTGNQPQHF. As DNA, the CDR3 is TGTGCCAGCAGTCCCTGGACAGGGAACCAGCCCCAGCATTTT.

CDR3 region: CASSRGGGLNNSPLHF. Written as DNA, the CDR3 is TGTGCCAGTAGTAGAGGGGGGGGTTTGAATAATTCACCCCTCCACTTT. The chain has TRBV19 and TRBJ1-6; D is possibly TRBD1 (6 bases). The germline CDR1 and CDR2 sequences are LNHDA and SQIVND (reference sequence). With 4 bases removed from V and 5 bases from J, the gap between germline ends came to 15 bases. The CDR3 is 16 residues long.

As DNA, the CDR3 is TGTGCTAGTGGTTTTGGGACAAACAATGAGCAGTTCTTC. Encoded protein: CASGFGTNNEQFF. The V call is TRBV12-5, the J call TRBJ2-1; tentative D call: TRBD1 (6 bases). This CDR3 region has 13 residues. Trimming shortened V by 3 bases and J by 5 bases, and 8 bases separated the two germline ends. CDR1 and CDR2 (germline): LGHNT, FRNRAP.

This rearrangement joins TRBV25-1 to TRBJ1-3; no reliable D call. CDR3 size: 14 residues. Germline CDR1 reads MGHDK; CDR2 reads SYGVNS. The germline V and J ends were trimmed by 1 base and 4 bases, with 8 bases remaining between them. The CDR3: CASSEFLSGNTIYF. As DNA, the CDR3 is TGTGCCAGCAGTGAATTCCTGTCCGGAAACACCATATATTTT.

The V gene is TRBV29-1, the J gene TRBJ1-1, with D perhaps matching TRBD1 (5 bases). The CDR3 runs to 16 residues. The V end lost 0 bases, the J end lost 1 base, and 15 bases lay between the germline ends. Germline values: CDR1 SQVTM, CDR2 ANQGSEA. The CDR3 DNA reads as TGCAGCGTTGAAGATGGGGGGAACCGACAGAACACTGAAGCTTTCTTT. Its protein product is CSVEDGGNRQNTEAFF.

V usage is TRBV7-6 and J usage is TRBJ2-1; 9 nucleotides align to TRBD1. V gave up 5 bases and J gave up 4 bases; unmatched junction bases: 6. Germline-derived CDR1 and CDR2 are SGHVS and FNYEAQ. The CDR3 runs 15 residues. The CDR3 DNA follows: TGTGCCAGCAGCCCCGACAGGGGGATTTACAATGAGCAGTTCTTC. As protein: CASSPDRGIYNEQFF. Based on the CDR3 plus reference TRBV7-6 and TRBJ2-1, the full variable domain is GAGVSQSPRYKVTKRGQDVALRCDPISGHVSLYWYRQALGQGPEFLTYFNYEAQQDKSGLPNDRFSAERPEGSISTLTIQRTEQRDSAMYRCASSPDRGIYNEQFFGPGTRLTVL.

This chain joins TRBV15 and TRBJ2-1; the D gene is possibly TRBD2 (5 bases). The CDR3 sequence is 17 residues long. The germline V gene has CDR1 LNHNV and CDR2 YYDKDF (reference sequence). Trimming removed 2 bases from V and 8 bases from J, with 22 bases in between. CDR3 sequence reads: CATSRSRLDSRLHEQFF. CDR3 sequence (DNA): TGTGCCACCAGCAGATCTCGGTTGGACTCAAGATTACATGAGCAGTTCTTC.

The V and J genes are TRBV18 and TRBJ2-5; possible D gene TRBD1, 8 bases. V was cut by 2 bases and J by 4 bases, with 11 bases left in between. From germline, CDR1 is KGHSH and CDR2 LQKENI. The CDR3 is 14 amino acids. The chain's CDR3 is CASSPNRGGETQYF. The DNA for the CDR3 is TGTGCCAGCTCACCAAACAGGGGGGGAGAGACCCAGTACTTC.

The V gene is TRBV6-5, the J gene TRBJ1-6; D remains ambiguous. The germline V gene encodes CDR1 MNHEY and CDR2 SVGAGI. CDR3 length: 12 amino acids. V shed 6 bases and J shed 4 bases, with 4 bases lying between them. The CDR3 region is CASRVYNSPLHF. The CDR3 bases are TGTGCCAGCAGGGTGTATAATTCACCCCTCCACTTT.

The rearrangement links TRBV6-6 to TRBJ2-3, with 13 bases lining up with TRBD2. Germline CDR1 and CDR2: MNHNY and SVGAGI (reference sequence). This CDR3 contains 15 residues. The V gene end was trimmed by 8 bases and the J gene end by 3 bases; junction bases not matched to a gene: 5. The CDR3 spells CASDTSGRETDTQYF. In DNA, the CDR3 is TGTGCCAGCGACACTAGCGGGAGGGAGACAGATACGCAGTATTTT.

Points on this clone: Other DNA variants within this sample encode the same CDR3. V is TRBV15 and J is TRBJ1-5; the D is unclear. The ends were cut back, 0 bases at V and 7 bases at J, with 4 bases in the middle. Germline V lookup: CDR1 LNHNV, CDR2 YYDKDF (reference sequence). The CDR3 spans 12 residues. CDR3 loop: CATSRDRQPQHF. CDR3 DNA sequence: TGTGCCACCAGCAGAGATAGGCAGCCCCAGCATTTT.

The chain recombines TRBV10-3 with TRBJ2-5; 7 bases are a match to TRBD2. Losses at the gene ends were 10 bases for V and 5 bases for J; bases not matched to a gene: 10. The CDR3 contains 13 residues. Germline CDR1 reads ENHRY; CDR2 reads SYGVKD. CDR3 nucleotides: TGTGCCACCACCTTAGCGGGCGGGGAGACCCAGTACTTC. Protein: CATTLAGGETQYF.

The chain is built from TRBV18 and TRBJ2-2; D may be TRBD1 (6 bases). The CDR3 has 16 amino acids. Germline values: CDR1 KGHSH, CDR2 LQKENI. V lost 3 bases to trimming and J lost 4 bases, with 15 bases between them. CDR3 DNA: TGTGCCAGCTCACCGCCCCAGGGGTTTCTCACCGGGGAGCTGTTTTTT. It is translated as CASSPPQGFLTGELFF.

The chain uses TRBV7-2 and TRBJ2-7; 9 nucleotides line up with TRBD1. Germline V gives CDR1 SGHTA, CDR2 FQGNSA. With 0 bases clipped from V and 3 bases from J, the junction kept 3 bases outside the gene matches. The CDR3 has 15 residues. This chain's CDR3 is CASSLAAGQGYEQYF. For the CDR3, the DNA is TGTGCCAGCAGCTTAGCCGCGGGACAGGGCTACGAGCAGTACTTC.

The chain carries TRBV5-1 and TRBJ1-2; TRBD1 is a possible D gene (6 bases). Trimming removed 1 base at V and 7 bases at J, with 14 bases between. Germline assignment: CDR1 SGHRS and CDR2 YFSETQ. The CDR3 covers 14 residues. CDR3 nucleotide sequence: TGCGCCAGCAGCTTGTTTTCGGGGGCGGGTGGCTACACCTTC. It codes for CASSLFSGAGGYTF.

CDR3: CASSGPGQGLYEQYF. The CDR3 nucleotides are TGTGCCAGCAGTGGACCGGGACAGGGGCTCTACGAGCAGTACTTC. The chain links TRBV28 to TRBJ2-7, with 10 bases aligning to TRBD1. The CDR3 covers 15 residues. V shed 5 bases, J shed 3 bases, and the junction held 7 bases outside the gene matches. Germline V gene sequence: CDR1 MDHEN, CDR2 SYDVKM. Using reference TRBV28 and TRBJ2-7 for the parts outside the CDR3, the full variable domain is DVKVTQSSRYLVKRTGEKVFLECVQDMDHENMFWYRQDPGLGLRLIYFSYDVKMKEKGDIPEGYSVSREKKERFSLILESASTNQTSMYLCASSGPGQGLYEQYFGPGTRLTVT.

The CDR3 loop is CASSPLAGSYNEQFF. DNA of the CDR3: TGTGCCAGCAGCCCTCTAGCGGGGTCCTACAATGAGCAGTTCTTC. The chain joins TRBV7-9 to TRBJ2-1; 9 bases map to TRBD2. Germline CDR1 and CDR2: SEHNR and FQNEAQ (reference sequence). The junction had 3 bases not matched to a gene; V was cut back by 5 bases and J by 1 base. The CDR3 loop spans 15 amino acids.

This chain uses TRBV11-2 with TRBJ2-3; TRBD2 matches 10 bases. CDR1 is SGHAT and CDR2 is FQNNGV in the germline V gene. J gave up 5 bases and V 5 bases, and 7 bases lay outside the gene matches. This CDR3 comprises 15 residues. The chain's CDR3 is CASSRLGLAVDTQYF. The CDR3 DNA sequence: TGTGCCAGCAGCCGCCTCGGACTAGCGGTAGATACGCAGTATTTT.

This chain links TRBV6-1 with TRBJ2-7; weak D call: TRBD2 (5 bases). Trimming removed 2 bases from V and 4 bases from J, with 6 bases in between. Germline lookup yields CDR1 MNHNS and CDR2 SASEGT. The CDR3 covers 12 residues. The CDR3: CASSESGYEQYF. CDR3 in DNA: TGTGCCAGCAGTGAATCGGGGTACGAGCAGTACTTC.

The V gene is TRBV27, the J gene TRBJ1-2; the D gene is possibly TRBD1 (5 bases). The CDR3 spans 17 residues. Germline V gives CDR1 MNHEY, CDR2 SMNVEV (reference sequence). With 7 bases removed from V and 8 bases from J, the gap between germline ends came to 29 bases. The CDR3 bases are TGTGCCAGCACCCCCGCCCCGCGGGGCAACTCTTTGGAGGGCTACACCTTC. Its protein is CASTPAPRGNSLEGYTF.

The rearrangement joins TRBV9 to TRBJ2-5; weak D call: TRBD2 (5 bases). Germline V gives CDR1 SGDLS, CDR2 YYNGEE. The CDR3 spans 13 residues. The V end was cut by 4 bases, the J end by 5 bases, with 12 bases between. The CDR3 sequence: CASSRGGPETQYF. In DNA form, the CDR3 reads TGTGCCAGCAGCCGGGGTGGGCCGGAGACCCAGTACTTC.

The V call is TRBV5-5, the J call TRBJ1-1; D is uncertain. The CDR3 spans 11 residues. V was shortened by 4 bases and J by 4 bases, with 5 bases between the two germline ends. The germline gives CDR1 SGHKS, CDR2 YYEKEE (reference sequence). The CDR3 spells CASSAGTEAFF. CDR3 in DNA: TGTGCCAGCAGCGCAGGCACTGAAGCTTTCTTT.

J is TRBJ2-7 and V is TRBV21-1. TRBV21-1 is assigned pseudogene status. This CDR3 region has 14 residues. CDR3 in DNA: TGTGCCAGCAGCAAAGAAGGTAACACCTACGAGCAGTACTTC. Encoded protein: CASSKEGNTYEQYF.